This is a list of T cell receptor beta chains from one sample in a study of cytomegalovirus exposure and HLA in healthy donors. The data were produced by immunoSEQ multiplex PCR, yet TCRdb's version contains in-frame clones alone and is incomplete. The repertoire consists of more than 150,000 clones, with roughly four fifths occurring once and the leading ten covering roughly 1.6%. The sample taken for sequencing was PBMCs. Receptors were obtained from a man aged 40-49 years in good health and CMV-seronegative. Both conserved end residues are part of each CDR3. Fields, in order: clone size, V gene, D gene, J gene, CDR3 DNA, CDR3 protein. A D gene is named only where the DNA matches it firmly. Some rows have no size entry. The others give once, few or many, or a class for an expanded clone.

few	TRBV7-3	TRBD2	TRBJ2-7	TGTGCCGGCCCATCGCGTGAGCGGGAGTACTACGAGCAGTACTTC	CAGPSREREYYEQYF
.	TRBV7-2	.	TRBJ2-5	TGTGCCAGCAGCTTAGGCGGTCTTCTTAACTTGGGGACCCAGTACTTC	CASSLGGLLNLGTQYF
once	TRBV5-4	TRBD2	TRBJ2-1	TGTGCCAGCAGCGGAGCAGCGGGAAGCCCAGACAATGAGCAGTTCTTC	CASSGAAGSPDNEQFF
once	TRBV29-1	.	TRBJ1-5	TGCAGCGTTGTCACAGGGAATCAGCCCCAGCATTTT	CSVVTGNQPQHF
once	TRBV7-9	.	TRBJ2-1	TGTGCCAGCAGCTTAGTTCAGGTCTATGAGCAGTTCTTC	CASSLVQVYEQFF
.	TRBV7-3	.	TRBJ1-3	TGTGCCAGCACCTACTCGAGCGGGGTCGGAAACACCATATATTTT	CASTYSSGVGNTIYF
few	TRBV9	.	TRBJ2-6	TGTGCCAGCAGCGTAGGTGGTGGGGCCAACGGCCTGACTTTC	CASSVGGGANGLTF
.	TRBV7-9	.	TRBJ2-7	TGTGCCAGCAGCTTATCTGGGCACGAGCAGTACTTC	CASSLSGHEQYF
.	TRBV9	.	TRBJ2-2	TGTGCCAGCAGCGTAGAGGGGGAGGGCACCGGGGAGCTGTTTTTT	CASSVEGEGTGELFF
.	TRBV11-1	.	TRBJ2-3	TGTGCCAGCAGCTTAGTCGCGGGACGTACAGATACGCAGTATTTT	CASSLVAGRTDTQYF
few	TRBV5-1	TRBD2	TRBJ2-3	TGCGCCAGCAGCTCAGCGGGAGGCCACACAGATACGCAGTATTTT	CASSSAGGHTDTQYF
.	TRBV6-5	.	TRBJ2-7	TGTGCCAGCAGCCGCCAGGCCGTCTGGTACGAGCAGTACTTC	CASSRQAVWYEQYF
.	TRBV28	TRBD2	TRBJ2-1	TGTGCCAGCAGTTTCCCGGGAGGCGGGGCCTACAATGAGCAGTTCTTC	CASSFPGGGAYNEQFF
.	TRBV18	.	TRBJ1-1	TGTGCCAGCTCCCCCGGTTTGAACACTGAAGCTTTCTTT	CASSPGLNTEAFF
once	TRBV30	.	TRBJ1-2	TGTGCCTGGGTTCGGGGTACGGCCTATGGCTACACCTTC	CAWVRGTAYGYTF
once	TRBV6-6	.	TRBJ2-1	TGTGCCACCTGCGGGGATCAAGATGAGCAGTTCTTC	CATCGDQDEQFF
.	TRBV7-9	TRBD2	TRBJ2-1	TGTGCCAGCAGCCCGGGGCTAGCGGATTACAATGAGCAGTTCTTC	CASSPGLADYNEQFF
.	TRBV27	.	TRBJ2-1	TGTGCCAGCAGTCTCCCTGGGGAGCGCGGGACCTACGATGAGCAGTTCTTC	CASSLPGERGTYDEQFF
.	TRBV28	.	TRBJ2-7	TGTGCCAGCAGTTCTCCTAGATACATTCTCCCGCACGAGCAGTACTTC	CASSSPRYILPHEQYF
.	TRBV27	TRBD2	TRBJ2-1	TGTGCCAGCAGTTTAATAGGACTAGCGCGCTACAATGGGCAGTTCTTC	CASSLIGLARYNGQFF
.	TRBV7-9	TRBD1	TRBJ2-5	TGTGCCAGCAGCTCCCGGACAGGGGTCCGGGAGACCCAGTACTTC	CASSSRTGVRETQYF
.	TRBV4-1	.	TRBJ2-7	TGCGCCAGCAGCCAAGAACTGGAGTACGAGCAGTACTTC	CASSQELEYEQYF
.	TRBV7-6	.	TRBJ1-2	TGTGCCAGCAGCTCCCGAGGGGACGGCGGGGGGCATGGCTACACCTTC	CASSSRGDGGGHGYTF
.	TRBV5-1	.	TRBJ2-7	TGCGCCAGCAGATTTGGGAGAGGCCGGGACGAGCAGTACTTC	CASRFGRGRDEQYF
.	TRBV27	.	TRBJ1-5	TGTGCCAGCAGTTCCTACCAATCCCGAGACAATCAGCCCCAGCATTTT	CASSSYQSRDNQPQHF
.	TRBV4-1	.	TRBJ1-5	TGCGCCAGCAGCCAAGTCGGAGGGTTTTTGCCCCAGCATTTT	CASSQVGGFLPQHF
.	TRBV5-4	TRBD2	TRBJ2-3	TGTGCCAGCAGCCCCTGGGATAGCGGGAGAAATACGCAGTATTTT	CASSPWDSGRNTQYF
once	TRBV19	.	TRBJ1-4	TGTGCCAGTAGTCCCCCGGGGAGATCTGGAGAAAAACTGTTTTTT	CASSPPGRSGEKLFF
.	TRBV27	TRBD2	TRBJ2-5	TGTGCCAGCAGTTTAAACCAGGGAGGGAGGCAAGAGACCCAGTACTTC	CASSLNQGGRQETQYF
.	TRBV7-9	.	TRBJ2-2	TGTTCCAGCGGCAGGGAGGCGTACACCGGGGAGCTGTTTTTT	CSSGREAYTGELFF
.	TRBV14	TRBD2	TRBJ2-4	TGTGCCAGCAGCCCCAGGCGGGCTAGCGGGAGGGACGACATTCAGTACTTC	CASSPRRASGRDDIQYF